Listed here are 27 T cell receptor beta chains from one sample, sequenced in a study of T cell responses to AZD1222 COVID-19 vaccine. Data came from immunoSEQ multiplex PCR; TCRdb stores just in-frame clones and leaves some out. Counted here are around 120,000 clones, just over 85% occurring once; the ten biggest clones make up approximately 9.6%. Sequences were derived from peripheral blood, sampled on day 0 of AZD1222 vaccination. The source is an adult in good health.

This chain joins TRBV18 and TRBJ2-2; D is unclear. CDR1 and CDR2 (germline): KGHSH, LQKENI. This CDR3 comprises 14 residues. Trimming pared 6 bases from V and 3 bases from J, leaving 11 bases between. CDR3 DNA sequence: TGTGCCAGCTCGTCAGACCGTTACACCGGGGAGCTGTTTTTT. Translating gives CASSSDRYTGELFF.

The rearrangement joins TRBV11-1 to TRBJ2-5, with 9 bases lining up with TRBD1. Germline V CDR1 and CDR2: SGHAT, FQDESV (reference sequence). The CDR3 consists of 13 residues. Trimming cost V 5 bases and J 3 bases; bases outside gene matches: 1. The CDR3: CASSRDREETQYF. In nucleotides, the CDR3 is TGTGCCAGCAGCAGGGACAGGGAAGAGACCCAGTACTTC.

The V gene is TRBV7-2, the J gene TRBJ1-2; D gene uncertain. The ends were cut back, 5 bases at V and 0 bases at J, with 7 bases in the middle. This CDR3 has 13 amino acids. The germline V gene has CDR1 SGHTA and CDR2 FQGNSA. CDR3 sequence reads: CASSEGPNYGYTF. As DNA, the CDR3 is TGTGCCAGCAGCGAAGGGCCTAACTATGGCTACACCTTC.

This clone was recorded only once. The V gene is TRBV28, the J gene TRBJ1-5; D is undetermined. V lost 1 base, J lost 4 bases, and 8 bases lay in between. Germline values: CDR1 MDHEN, CDR2 SYDVKM. The CDR3 runs 14 residues. In nucleotides, the CDR3 is TGTGCCAGCAGTTTATTCCGCCTGAATCAGCCCCAGCATTTT. This codes for CASSLFRLNQPQHF.

Only one count was recorded for this clone. This chain joins TRBV19 and TRBJ2-3; tentatively, D is TRBD1 (5 bases). V was clipped by 5 bases and J by 0 bases, with 9 bases between them. CDR1 is LNHDA, CDR2 SQIVND, per germline (reference sequence). The CDR3 extends over 14 amino acids. The CDR3 protein is CASSRPGSTDTQYF. The CDR3 DNA reads TGTGCCAGTAGTCGTCCAGGGAGCACAGATACGCAGTATTTT.

The chain combines TRBV7-3 with TRBJ1-6; 7 nucleotides match TRBD1. The V segment lost 6 bases and the J segment 5 bases; nucleotides outside the gene matches: 7. The CDR3 runs 15 residues. CDR1 SGHTA and CDR2 FQGTGA come from the germline V gene. DNA of the CDR3: TGTGCCAGCAGTTTCGGACAGGCTGATAATTCACCCCTCCACTTT. Protein sequence: CASSFGQADNSPLHF.

The CDR3 bases are TGTGCCAGCAGCCTAAGACAGGGAAACACTGAAGCTTTCTTT. This codes for CASSLRQGNTEAFF. This chain uses TRBV11-1 with TRBJ1-1; 7 bases map to TRBD1. J lost 2 bases, V lost 5 bases, and 5 bases had no gene match. From germline, CDR1 is SGHAT and CDR2 FQDESV (reference sequence). This CDR3 has 14 residues. The complete variable domain, with remaining parts taken from reference TRBV11-1 and TRBJ1-1, reads EAEVAQSPRYKITEKSQAVAFWCDPISGHATLYWYRQILGQGPELLVQFQDESVVDDSQLPKDRFSAERLKGVDSTLKIQPAELGDSAMYLCASSLRQGNTEAFFGQGTRLTVV.

This chain uses TRBV24-1 with TRBJ2-5; 7 bases align to TRBD1. Germline V gene data show CDR1 as KGHDR and CDR2 as SFDVKD. V shed 6 bases, J shed 5 bases, and the junction held 5 bases outside the gene matches. CDR3 size: 13 residues. In nucleotides, the CDR3 is TGTGCCACCAGTAATGGACAGGCGGAGACCCAGTACTTC. It is translated as CATSNGQAETQYF.

The chain has TRBV7-2 and TRBJ2-5; D is unclear. The CDR3 spans 15 residues. V was pared by 1 base and J by 4 bases, with 13 bases between. Looked up from germline, CDR1 is SGHTA and CDR2 is FQGNSA. CDR3 nucleotide sequence: TGTGCCAGCAGCTTAGGAGGCGCGTGGGGAGAGACCCAGTACTTC. Its translation is CASSLGGAWGETQYF. The full variable domain, completed using reference TRBV7-2 and TRBJ2-5, is GAGVSQSPSNKVTEKGKDVELRCDPISGHTALYWYRQSLGQGLEFLIYFQGNSAPDKSGLPSDRFSAERTGGSVSTLTIQRTQQEDSAVYLCASSLGGAWGETQYFGPGTRLLVL.

The chain links TRBV5-1 to TRBJ2-7, with 7 bases aligning to TRBD1. CDR1 is SGHRS, CDR2 YFSETQ, per germline. The trim removed 5 bases at V and 0 bases at J, leaving 11 bases unmatched. This CDR3 region has 16 residues. CDR3 sequence: CASRSLPGQSSYEQYF. The CDR3 region has the DNA TGCGCCAGCAGGTCACTCCCGGGACAGAGCTCCTACGAGCAGTACTTC.

The chain recombines TRBV7-2 with TRBJ2-1; 7 bases fit TRBD1. CDR1 is SGHTA and CDR2 is FQGNSA in the germline V gene. J was trimmed by 3 bases and V by 5 bases; bases with no gene match: 4. CDR3 size: 14 residues. The CDR3: CASSEGQIYNEQFF. The CDR3 nucleotides are TGTGCCAGCAGCGAGGGACAGATCTACAATGAGCAGTTCTTC. Together with reference TRBV7-2 and TRBJ2-1, the CDR3 gives the full variable domain: GAGVSQSPSNKVTEKGKDVELRCDPISGHTALYWYRQSLGQGLEFLIYFQGNSAPDKSGLPSDRFSAERTGGSVSTLTIQRTQQEDSAVYLCASSEGQIYNEQFFGPGTRLTVL.

The chain carries TRBV6-2 or TRBV6-3 and TRBJ1-2; D remains ambiguous. This CDR3 region has 16 residues. Germline values: CDR1 MNHEY, CDR2 SVGEGT. V was trimmed by 0 bases and J by 0 bases, leaving 11 bases between them. The CDR3 region is CASSYSNRDTNYGYTF. The CDR3 nucleotides are TGTGCCAGCAGTTACTCGAATCGGGATACTAACTATGGCTACACCTTC.

V is TRBV7-3 and J is TRBJ1-2; D not resolved. Deletions cut 9 bases from V and 8 bases from J, with 16 bases between. The germline V gene has CDR1 SGHTA and CDR2 FQGTGA. This CDR3 has 12 residues. The CDR3 DNA sequence: TGTGCCAGAAGCCACAGCGGCGGAGGCTACACCTTC. Its protein is CARSHSGGGYTF.

The V call is TRBV5-1, the J call TRBJ2-5; a possible D gene is TRBD2 (6 bases). The V end was cut by 5 bases, the J end by 2 bases, with 13 bases between. Germline V lookup: CDR1 SGHRS, CDR2 YFSETQ. The CDR3 is 14 amino acids. The CDR3 bases are TGCGCCAGCAGAGTCGGGGGACCTCAAGAGACCCAGTACTTC. Amino acids: CASRVGGPQETQYF.

V and J are TRBV2 and TRBJ1-4; no reliable D call. V gave up 5 bases and J gave up 8 bases, with 9 bases separating them. Per the germline V gene, CDR1 is SNHLY and CDR2 is FYNNEI. The CDR3 has 12 amino acids. The CDR3 is CASSRGMEKLFF. The CDR3 DNA sequence: TGTGCCAGCAGTCGAGGAATGGAAAAACTGTTTTTT.

Judged by abundance, this clone is medium-sized. The chain carries TRBV5-6 and TRBJ1-2; no definite D call. The CDR3 has 13 amino acids. Germline lookup yields CDR1 SGHDT and CDR2 YYEEEE. V lost 2 bases and J 0 bases, leaving 5 bases between the germline ends. CDR3 region: CASSLTANYGYTF. The CDR3 DNA reads as TGTGCCAGCAGCTTAACAGCTAACTATGGCTACACCTTC.

The V call is TRBV9, the J call TRBJ1-3, with D unclear. V was clipped by 2 bases and J by 2 bases, with 11 bases between them. This CDR3 has 15 amino acids. In germline, CDR1 is SGDLS, CDR2 YYNGEE. CDR3 in DNA: TGTGCCAGCAGCGTGGGCAACACAGCTGGAAACACCATATATTTT. This gives the protein CASSVGNTAGNTIYF.

The chain has TRBV29-1 and TRBJ1-4; D uncertain. The germline V gene has CDR1 SQVTM and CDR2 ANQGSEA. V lost 1 base, J lost 4 bases, and 7 bases lay in between. This CDR3 has 13 amino acids. CDR3 in DNA: TGCAGCGTTGAAGTAACGGGTAATGAAAAACTGTTTTTT. This encodes CSVEVTGNEKLFF.

The rearrangement joins TRBV28 to TRBJ2-7; D might be TRBD2 (5 bases). The V gene lost 6 bases and the J gene lost 1 base, with 10 bases spanning the gap. From germline, CDR1 is MDHEN and CDR2 SYDVKM. This CDR3 is built from 13 residues. The CDR3: CASREGWSYEQYF. CDR3 nucleotides: TGTGCCAGCAGAGAGGGCTGGTCCTACGAGCAGTACTTC.

This clone was recorded once. The chain employs TRBV5-5 and TRBJ1-2; weak D call: TRBD1 (5 bases). The germline CDR1 and CDR2 sequences are SGHKS and YYEKEE (reference sequence). Deletions cut 4 bases from V and 3 bases from J, with 13 bases between. The CDR3 is 14 residues long. The CDR3 here is CASSPGGGYYGYTF. DNA for the CDR3: TGTGCCAGCAGCCCTGGCGGGGGATACTATGGCTACACCTTC.

The CDR3 protein is CASSLYAGGNQPQHF. CDR3 nucleotides: TGTGCCAGCAGCTTGTACGCAGGAGGCAATCAGCCCCAGCATTTT. The chain couples TRBV5-6 to TRBJ1-5; D is undetermined. The CDR3 runs to 15 residues. Per the germline V gene, CDR1 is SGHDT and CDR2 is YYEEEE. Trimming took 1 base from V and 2 from J, leaving 10 bases between them.

This rearrangement joins TRBV3-1 (or the pseudogene TRBV3-2) to TRBJ1-5; TRBD1 aligns across 9 bases. The CDR3 loop spans 17 amino acids. V shed 3 bases, J shed 5 bases, and the junction held 11 bases outside the gene matches. Germline CDR1 is LGHDT and CDR2 is YNNKEL (reference sequence). The CDR3 loop is CASSQFKNRTGDQPQHF. The CDR3 DNA sequence: TGTGCCAGCAGCCAGTTTAAAAACCGGACAGGGGATCAGCCCCAGCATTTT.

The chain uses TRBV19 and TRBJ1-1, with D possibly TRBD1 on 5 matching bases. The germline gives CDR1 LNHDA, CDR2 SQIVND (reference sequence). The germline V and J ends were trimmed by 3 bases and 7 bases, with 12 bases remaining between them. The CDR3 runs 13 residues. The CDR3 bases are TGTGCCAGTAGTATGGGACGGGACGGTGAAGCTTTCTTT. Translation gives CASSMGRDGEAFF.

The table lists this clone with a few counts. Other DNA sequences from this sample encode an identical CDR3 as well. The chain recombines TRBV6-6 with TRBJ2-7; 11 bases map to TRBD2. J gave up 0 bases and V 6 bases, and 1 base lay outside the gene matches. Per germline, CDR1 MNHNY and CDR2 SVGAGI (reference sequence). The CDR3 contains 14 residues. CDR3 protein: CASSGTSGSYEQYF. DNA of the CDR3: TGTGCCAGCAGCGGGACTAGCGGCTCCTACGAGCAGTACTTC.

The table lists this clone with a count of one. The chain is built from TRBV6-5 and TRBJ1-1; D gene ambiguous. Germline V gene sequence: CDR1 MNHEY, CDR2 SVGAGI. The length of the CDR3 is 13 residues. V was cut by 2 bases and J by 7 bases, with 11 bases left in between. CDR3 DNA sequence: TGTGCCAGCAGTTACACCTGGACGGATGAAGCTTTCTTT. This translates into CASSYTWTDEAFF.

The chain combines TRBV11-1 with TRBJ2-5; 12 bases are shared with TRBD2. The CDR3 runs 15 residues. V was clipped by 5 bases and J by 7 bases; unmatched bases: 8. Germline values: CDR1 SGHAT, CDR2 FQDESV (reference sequence). As DNA, the CDR3 is TGTGCCAGCAGCCCGAGGACTAGCGGGAAAGGGACCCAGTACTTC. Translated, it gives CASSPRTSGKGTQYF.

This clone was detected a few times. V is TRBV6-5 and J is TRBJ1-4; D uncertain. CDR3 length: 12 residues. V gave up 6 bases and J gave up 7 bases, with 9 bases separating them. Germline values: CDR1 MNHEY, CDR2 SVGAGI. The CDR3 reads CASSPKGEKLFF. CDR3 DNA: TGTGCCAGCAGCCCGAAAGGTGAAAAACTGTTTTTT.